In this sample, the clone carrying this TCR beta chain turned up many times. Antigen specificity is unknown. For TCRbeta, the library was prepared with unique molecular identifiers. TCRdb reprocessed the PCR reads via MiXCR and lists one record per CDR3 protein. The data contain hundreds of thousands of distinct CDR3 sequences, around 12% of them singletons. This sample was taken from a study of T-cell reconstitution after alpha-beta-depleted transplantation in children. Findings and caveats of the study: Some patients owed their high day-60 TCRbeta diversity to surviving recipient T cells and thymic progenitors. As was reported, about two months after transplant, alpha-beta T cells came from several hundred expanded graft clones. At one year after transplant, newly produced T cells mostly accounted for T-cell counts and diversity.

Germline V gene lookup returns CDR1 SEHNR and CDR2 FQNEAQ (reference sequence). V was shortened by 8 bases and J by 3 bases, with 21 bases between the two germline ends. The CDR3 is made up of 16 amino acids. Sequencing was performed on PBMCs, taken before TCRalphabeta/CD19-depleted stem cell transplant. V gene TRBV7-9 combines with J gene TRBJ2-3, with D perhaps matching TRBD1 or TRBD2 (5 bases each). This receptor was taken from a girl aged 2 to 9 with congenital amegakaryocytic thrombocytopenia, due to receive a stem cell transplant. The CDR3 loop is CASEHPGQKQTDTQYF. For the CDR3, the DNA is TGTGCCAGCGAACACCCGGGGCAGAAACAGACAGATACGCAGTATTTT.